A single T cell receptor beta chain is shown here with its context. Amplified TCR beta CDR3 regions derived from RNA transcripts. Using the HTBI primer set, a first-round RT-PCR was run on the TCR CDR3. MiXCR was run by TCRdb on the multiplex PCR reads, yielding one entry per CDR3 protein. This sample has 300,000 to 450,000 distinct CDR3 sequences, with approximately 25% found just once. This sample is drawn from a study of T cells in Graves' hyperthyroidism and ophthalmopathy. About the research overall: Staff took peripheral blood when the initial diagnosis was made, before any treatment began.

This TCR derives from a man between 50 and 59 years old with Graves' hyperthyroidism. Input material: blood.

The CDR3 DNA reads TGTGCCAGCAGCCAAGCGCCAAAGAACACTGAAGCTTTCTTT. Amino acids: CASSQAPKNTEAFF. The V gene is TRBV3-1, the J gene TRBJ1-1; unclear D gene. CDR1 is LGHDT and CDR2 is YNNKEL in the germline V gene (reference sequence). Between the trimmed V and J ends, which lost 1 base and 1 base, there was a span of 7 bases. The CDR3 is 14 amino acids.